This T cell receptor (beta chain) stems from a study of technical replicates of blood from a handful of donors. Assay: immunoSEQ multiplex PCR; the TCRdb copy retains only in-frame clones and omits some. The top ten hold approximately 0.41% of the sample, which has some 77,000 clones, over 75% seen once. The sequence derives from a human donor in good health. The sample consisted of T cells isolated from PBMCs.

The CDR3, as DNA: TGCGCCAGCAGCTTCGATTCAGGAGGTTATGACGGGGAGCTGTTTTTT. The encoded protein is CASSFDSGGYDGELFF. The chain combines TRBV5-1 with TRBJ2-2; TRBD2 might be the D (5 bases). The CDR3 covers 16 residues. Per the germline V gene, CDR1 is SGHRS and CDR2 is YFSETQ. V lost 2 bases to trimming and J lost 7 bases, with 18 bases between them. Supplemented by reference TRBV5-1 and TRBJ2-2, the full variable domain reads KAGVTQTPRYLIKTRGQQVTLSCSPISGHRSVSWYQQTPGQGLQFLFEYFSETQRNKGNFPGRFSGRQFSNSRSEMNVSTLELGDSALYLCASSFDSGGYDGELFFGEGSRLTVL.